The sequence of this TCR beta chain was determined in a study of T cell changes during pregnancy in multiple sclerosis. Method: immunoSEQ multiplex PCR; TCRdb's copy keeps in-frame clones and lacks some. The sample carries fewer than 80,000 clones, 94% recorded once. CDR3 length: 17 residues. CDR1 and CDR2 from the germline V gene are MNHEY and SMNVEV (reference sequence). V shed 5 bases and J 4 bases; nucleotides not matched to a gene: 12. The chain is built from TRBV27 and TRBJ1-5; 9 bases fit TRBD1. The sequenced sample was CD4+ T cells from peripheral blood mononuclear cells, obtained after pregnancy. This TCR derives from a female donor with multiple sclerosis, enrolled in a pregnancy study. Here the CDR3 reads CASSTTTGTGTNQPQHF. The CDR3 DNA sequence: TGTGCCAGCAGTACAACCACCGGGACAGGGACTAATCAGCCCCAGCATTTT.